The 23 T cell receptor beta chains below were found in one sample sequenced in a study of T cell repertoires in cytomegalovirus infection. Which antigens these TCRs recognize remains unknown. MiXCR, run by TCRdb on the reads, gives a single entry per CDR3 protein. Of about 920,000 distinct CDR3 sequences in the sample, roughly a third were seen once. The material sequenced was cultured CD8+ T cells from PBMCs, taken from culture after CMV antigen stimulation. Every receptor here comes from a human donor in good health (CMV status not recorded). Some clones in this sample may be carry-over from other donors' samples.

This clonotype was detected ten times or more. The CDR3 region has the DNA TGTGCCAGCAGCTTCGGGGGCGGGGGGGTGAATGAGCAGTTCTTC. Translated, it gives CASSFGGGGVNEQFF. The chain links TRBV7-2 to TRBJ2-1; 9 positions agree with TRBD2. This CDR3 contains 15 residues. V shed 3 bases, J shed 7 bases, and the junction held 7 bases outside the gene matches. Germline V gives CDR1 SGHTA, CDR2 FQGNSA. The full variable domain, in which reference TRBV7-2 and TRBJ2-1 provide the parts outside the CDR3, is GAGVSQSPSNKVTEKGKDVELRCDPISGHTALYWYRQSLGQGLEFLIYFQGNSAPDKSGLPSDRFSAERTGGSVSTLTIQRTQQEDSAVYLCASSFGGGGVNEQFFGPGTRLTVL.

This chain joins TRBV6-5 and TRBJ2-5, with 7 bases fitting TRBD2. The V gene's germline CDR1 is MNHEY and CDR2 SVGAGI. This CDR3 contains 15 residues. The junction had 9 bases not matched to a gene; V was cut back by 6 bases and J by 2 bases. The CDR3 reads CASSRAGHGQETQYF. The CDR3 nucleotides read TGTGCCAGCAGCAGAGCGGGGCATGGTCAAGAGACCCAGTACTTC.

The gene calls are TRBV20-1 and TRBJ2-7, with D possibly being TRBD2 (5 bases). The V gene's germline CDR1 is DFQATT and CDR2 SNEGSKA (reference sequence). The CDR3 totals 13 residues. The V gene lost 0 bases and the J gene lost 2 bases, with 8 bases spanning the gap. The CDR3 is CSARDGLTYEQYV. The CDR3 bases are TGCAGTGCTAGAGATGGACTTACCTACGAGCAGTACGTC.

This clonotype was recorded a few times. The rearrangement uses TRBV9 and TRBJ2-1; 7 nucleotides match TRBD2. The CDR3 covers 15 residues. The V segment lost 0 bases and the J segment 8 bases; nucleotides outside the gene matches: 8. Germline values: CDR1 SGDLS, CDR2 YYNGEE. The CDR3 is CASSVAGEGYHEQFF. The CDR3 DNA follows: TGTGCCAGCAGCGTAGCGGGGGAGGGGTATCATGAGCAGTTCTTC.

The DNA for the CDR3 is TGTGCCAGCCCAGCCCCAATTCACGCGGAGGACACTGAAGCTTTCTTT. Amino acids: CASPAPIHAEDTEAFF. V usage is TRBV6-1 and J usage is TRBJ1-1; no clear D. V dropped 8 bases and J dropped 3 bases, with 22 bases sitting between them. The V gene's germline CDR1 is MNHNS and CDR2 SASEGT. This CDR3 has 16 residues.

The chain carries TRBV5-6 and TRBJ1-1, with 8 bases lining up with TRBD1. The CDR3 length is 16 residues. Germline V lookup: CDR1 SGHDT, CDR2 YYEEEE. The V gene end was trimmed by 5 bases and the J gene end by 3 bases; junction bases not matched to a gene: 12. The CDR3 region has the DNA TGTGCCAGCAGACACACCGAAAACAGGGGGTACACTGAAGCTTTCTTT. This gives the protein CASRHTENRGYTEAFF. Based on the CDR3 plus reference TRBV5-6 and TRBJ1-1, the full variable domain is DAGVTQSPTHLIKTRGQQVTLRCSPKSGHDTVSWYQQALGQGPQFIFQYYEEEERQRGNFPDRFSGHQFPNYSSELNVNALLLGDSALYLCASRHTENRGYTEAFFGQGTRLTVV.

This clonotype appeared a few times. The chain joins TRBV19 to TRBJ1-1; D gene ambiguous. With 4 bases removed from V and 4 bases from J, the gap between germline ends came to 4 bases. The CDR3 extends over 11 amino acids. The V gene's germline CDR1 is LNHDA and CDR2 SQIVND (reference sequence). The CDR3 protein is CASSTSTEAFF. CDR3 nucleotide sequence: TGTGCCAGTAGTACCAGCACTGAAGCTTTCTTT.

The V and J genes are TRBV12-3 or TRBV12-4 and TRBJ1-2; 7 bases fit TRBD1. This CDR3 spans 14 amino acids. The trim removed 5 bases at V and 6 bases at J, leaving 9 bases unmatched. The CDR3 sequence: CASSPTSRGNGYTF. CDR3 nucleotide sequence: TGTGCCAGCAGTCCTACAAGCAGGGGGAATGGCTACACCTTC.

This clonotype was found a few times. The chain is built from TRBV7-6 and TRBJ2-5; the D is unclear. The CDR3 has 14 amino acids. CDR1 is SGHVS, CDR2 FNYEAQ, per germline. Trimming took 4 bases from V and 4 from J, leaving 13 bases between them. The CDR3 DNA is TGTGCCAGCAGCTCTGAGCTGTTCCGAGAGACCCAGTACTTC. Translated: CASSSELFRETQYF.

The chain combines TRBV12-3 or TRBV12-4 with TRBJ1-2; D gene uncertain. V lost 5 bases, J lost 4 bases, and 20 bases lay in between. This CDR3 contains 16 residues. The CDR3 spells CASSPPGPPRGYGYTF. The CDR3 region has the DNA TGTGCCAGCAGTCCTCCTGGGCCACCACGGGGCTATGGCTACACCTTC.

This clonotype was counted only a few times. The CDR3 region is CASSRSYSNQPQHF. The CDR3 nucleotides read TGCGCCAGCAGTCGCAGCTATAGCAATCAGCCCCAGCATTTT. This chain links TRBV4-1 with TRBJ1-5; D uncertain. The CDR3 loop spans 14 amino acids. The V gene lost 6 bases and the J gene lost 0 bases, with 9 bases spanning the gap. From germline, CDR1 is MGHRA and CDR2 YSYEKL.

This chain's CDR3 is CASSHTGDQETQYF. The CDR3 region has the DNA TGTGCCAGCAGCCACACGGGGGACCAAGAGACCCAGTACTTC. The rearrangement joins TRBV7-8 to TRBJ2-5; weak D call: TRBD2 (6 bases). CDR3 length equals 14 residues. Germline CDR1 SGHVS, CDR2 FQNEAQ. Trimming cost V 5 bases and J 0 bases, with 10 bases left between them.

This clonotype has a handful of counts. The chain carries TRBV29-1 and TRBJ1-2, with a possible D match to TRBD1 (5 bases). The V end lost 0 bases, the J end lost 6 bases, and 5 bases lay between the germline ends. This CDR3 spans 11 amino acids. Per the germline V gene, CDR1 is SQVTM and CDR2 is ANQGSEA. As DNA, the CDR3 is TGCAGCGTTGAAGACAGGGATGGCTACACCTTC. Protein sequence: CSVEDRDGYTF.

This clonotype was seen repeatedly, ten times or more. The chain is built from TRBV7-6 and TRBJ2-7; D unclear. Per the germline V gene, CDR1 is SGHVS and CDR2 is FNYEAQ. The CDR3 contains 13 residues. V shed 1 base and J shed 4 bases, with 8 bases lying between them. The CDR3, as DNA: TGTGCCAGCAGCTTAGGGGCGGTTTACGAGCAGTACTTC. Translating it yields CASSLGAVYEQYF.

This clonotype was detected only a few times. This chain links TRBV11-1 with TRBJ2-5, with D possibly TRBD2 on 5 matching bases. Germline CDR1 is SGHAT and CDR2 is FQDESV (reference sequence). This CDR3 region has 16 residues. Trimming removed 2 bases at V and 1 base at J, with 14 bases between. The CDR3 spells CASSLRRTGPQETQYF. CDR3 in DNA: TGTGCCAGCAGCTTACGGAGGACCGGGCCCCAAGAGACCCAGTACTTC.

The chain carries TRBV2 and TRBJ1-6, with 7 bases matching TRBD1. The CDR3 covers 14 residues. With 3 bases clipped from V and 7 bases from J, the junction kept 3 bases outside the gene matches. Germline-derived CDR1 and CDR2 are SNHLY and FYNNEI. CDR3 in amino acids: CASSDRGGNSPLHF. CDR3 DNA sequence: TGTGCCAGCAGTGACAGAGGGGGCAATTCACCCCTCCACTTT.

This clonotype was detected once. V and J are TRBV10-1 and TRBJ1-1, with TRBD1 identical over 9 bases. CDR3 size: 14 residues. Germline loops: CDR1 WNHNN, CDR2 SYGVQD (reference sequence). The V gene end was trimmed by 3 bases and the J gene end by 3 bases; junction bases not matched to a gene: 2. In nucleotides, the CDR3 is TGCGCCAGCAGTGACGGACAGGGGTACACTGAAGCTTTCTTT. Translated: CASSDGQGYTEAFF.

The chain has TRBV27 and TRBJ2-5; D remains unclear. CDR1 is MNHEY and CDR2 is SMNVEV in the germline V gene (reference sequence). The CDR3 totals 13 residues. Deletions cut 8 bases from V and 0 bases from J, with 10 bases between. The CDR3 loop is CASQGPHQETQYF. For the CDR3, the DNA is TGTGCCAGCCAAGGACCGCACCAAGAGACCCAGTACTTC.

A few counts support this clonotype. The V call is TRBV4-3, the J call TRBJ2-4; TRBD2 matches 7 bases. Per the germline V gene, CDR1 is LGHNA and CDR2 is YSLEER. With V trimmed by 0 bases and J by 6 bases, 8 bases remained unmatched. The CDR3 extends over 16 amino acids. CDR3 DNA: TGCGCCAGCAGCCAAGAACCTGCGACTAGCCTAAACATTCAGTACTTC. It yields the protein CASSQEPATSLNIQYF.

This rearrangement joins TRBV7-2 to TRBJ2-5; D uncertain. The germline V gene encodes CDR1 SGHTA and CDR2 FQGNSA. CDR3 length: 13 residues. V lost 1 base to trimming and J lost 7 bases, with 10 bases between them. The chain's CDR3 is CASSLVPKGTQYF. In DNA form, the CDR3 reads TGTGCCAGCAGCTTAGTCCCTAAGGGGACCCAGTACTTC. The complete variable domain, with remaining parts taken from reference TRBV7-2 and TRBJ2-5, reads GAGVSQSPSNKVTEKGKDVELRCDPISGHTALYWYRQSLGQGLEFLIYFQGNSAPDKSGLPSDRFSAERTGGSVSTLTIQRTQQEDSAVYLCASSLVPKGTQYFGPGTRLLVL.

The chain links TRBV10-3 to TRBJ1-1; 8 bases map to TRBD1. The V gene's germline CDR1 is ENHRY and CDR2 SYGVKD. V was clipped by 4 bases and J by 6 bases; unmatched bases: 4. The CDR3 length is 13 residues. The CDR3 spells CAISVTGGAEAFF. For the CDR3, the DNA is TGTGCCATCAGTGTAACAGGGGGGGCTGAAGCTTTCTTT.

The gene calls are TRBV29-1 and TRBJ1-1, with 8 bases lining up with TRBD1. V shed 4 bases, J shed 10 bases, and the junction held 14 bases outside the gene matches. Germline loops: CDR1 SQVTM, CDR2 ANQGSEA. CDR3 length: 14 residues. CDR3 loop: CSVARLGRGRSAFF. The CDR3 DNA reads TGCAGCGTTGCCCGTTTGGGCAGGGGGCGTTCAGCTTTCTTT.

The table lists this clonotype with a few counts. The chain employs TRBV6-5 and TRBJ1-4; 7 bases fit TRBD1. Germline CDR1 reads MNHEY; CDR2 reads SVGAGI. The V gene end was trimmed by 5 bases and the J gene end by 0 bases; junction bases not matched to a gene: 3. The CDR3 spans 15 residues. The CDR3 bases are TGTGCCAGCAGTGGGGGACAGCCAACTAATGAAAAACTGTTTTTT. It encodes CASSGGQPTNEKLFF.